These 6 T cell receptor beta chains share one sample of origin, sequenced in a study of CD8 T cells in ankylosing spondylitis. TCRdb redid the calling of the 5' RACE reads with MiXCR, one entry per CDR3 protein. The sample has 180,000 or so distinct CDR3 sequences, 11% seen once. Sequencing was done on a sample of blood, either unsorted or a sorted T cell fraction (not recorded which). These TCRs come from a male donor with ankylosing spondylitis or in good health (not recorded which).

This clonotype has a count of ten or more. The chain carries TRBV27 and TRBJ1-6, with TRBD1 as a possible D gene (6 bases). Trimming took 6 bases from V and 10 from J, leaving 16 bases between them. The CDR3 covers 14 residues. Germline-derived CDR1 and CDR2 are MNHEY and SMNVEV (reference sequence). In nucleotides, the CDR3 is TGTGCCAGCAGCCCAAGGGACAACAGGTCACCCCTCCACTTT. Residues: CASSPRDNRSPLHF.

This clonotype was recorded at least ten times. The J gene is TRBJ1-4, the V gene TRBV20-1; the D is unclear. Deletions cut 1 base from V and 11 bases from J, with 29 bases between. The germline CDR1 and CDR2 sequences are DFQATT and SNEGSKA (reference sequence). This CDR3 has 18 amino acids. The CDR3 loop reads CSARGRTRESPYPEKLFF. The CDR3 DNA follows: TGCAGTGCTAGAGGCCGCACGAGGGAAAGCCCGTACCCCGAGAAACTGTTTTTT.

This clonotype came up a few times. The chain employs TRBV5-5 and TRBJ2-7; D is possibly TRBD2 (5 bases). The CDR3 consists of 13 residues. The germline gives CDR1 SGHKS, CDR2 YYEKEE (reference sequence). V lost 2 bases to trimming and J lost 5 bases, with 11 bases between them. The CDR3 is CASSLVMGDEQYF. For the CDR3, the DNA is TGTGCCAGCAGCTTAGTAATGGGAGACGAGCAGTACTTC.

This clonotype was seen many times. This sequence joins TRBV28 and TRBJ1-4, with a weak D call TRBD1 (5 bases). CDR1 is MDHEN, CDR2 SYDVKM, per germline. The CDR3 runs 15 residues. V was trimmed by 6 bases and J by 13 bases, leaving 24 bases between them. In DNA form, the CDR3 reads TGTGCCAGCAGCCCGCAGACAGTCCTGACGCACGGACTGTTTTTT. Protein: CASSPQTVLTHGLFF.

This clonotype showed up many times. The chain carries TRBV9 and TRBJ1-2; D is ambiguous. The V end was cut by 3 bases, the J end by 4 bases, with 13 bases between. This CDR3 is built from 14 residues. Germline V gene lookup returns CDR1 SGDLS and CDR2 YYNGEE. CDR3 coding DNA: TGTGCCAGCAGCGCGACCCTAAACGGCTATGGCTACACCTTC. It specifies CASSATLNGYGYTF.

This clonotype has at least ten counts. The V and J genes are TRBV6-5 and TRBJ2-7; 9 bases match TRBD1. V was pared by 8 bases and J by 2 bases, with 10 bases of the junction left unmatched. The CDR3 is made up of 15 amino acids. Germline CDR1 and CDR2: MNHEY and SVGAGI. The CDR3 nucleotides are TGTGCCAGCGGTTCACCGGGACAGGGTCCCTACGAGCAGTACTTC. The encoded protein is CASGSPGQGPYEQYF.